Listed here is a single T cell receptor beta chain. In the authors' methods: It was from reference gene primer amplification that nucleated cell counts were estimated. Libraries were prepared by immunoSEQ multiplex PCR; TCRdb keeps only in-frame clonotypes and omits some of them. The V and J calls and clone size are taken from that table; D and trimming were inferred from the DNA. Among more than 80,000 clones, 84% were seen once, and the ten largest hold 11% to 15%. This specimen belongs to a study of blood T cell repertoires in COVID-19. Germline V gene data show CDR1 as MNHNY and CDR2 as SVGAGI (reference sequence). Between the trimmed V and J ends, which lost 4 bases and 4 bases, there was a span of 13 bases. The CDR3 totals 14 residues.

The TCR was taken from a woman in her fifties or sixties with acute or convalescent COVID-19. Sequencing input: peripheral blood. The rearrangement uses TRBV6-6 and TRBJ2-5, with a tentative D call TRBD2 (7 bases). CDR3 sequence reads: CASSSRGGRETQYF. The CDR3 bases are TGTGCCAGCAGTTCAAGGGGGGGGCGAGAGACCCAGTACTTC.